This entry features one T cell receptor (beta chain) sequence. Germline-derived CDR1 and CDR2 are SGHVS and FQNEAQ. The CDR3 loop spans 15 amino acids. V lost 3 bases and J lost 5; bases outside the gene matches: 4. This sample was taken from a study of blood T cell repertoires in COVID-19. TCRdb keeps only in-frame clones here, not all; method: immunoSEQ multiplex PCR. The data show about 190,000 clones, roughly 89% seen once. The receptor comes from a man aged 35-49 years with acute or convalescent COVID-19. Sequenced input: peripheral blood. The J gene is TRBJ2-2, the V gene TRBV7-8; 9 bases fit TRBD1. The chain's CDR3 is CASSFRTGVTGELFF. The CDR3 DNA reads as TGTGCCAGCAGCTTCAGGACAGGGGTAACCGGGGAGCTGTTTTTT.